Following are 8 T cell receptor beta chains from one sample sequenced in a study of immune heterogeneity within non-small cell lung tumors. Samples each supplied 450 to 650 ng of bulk tumor genomic DNA as template. Collection of several biopsies per primary tumor, spaced far apart, took place during surgery. Newly diagnosed with untreated non-small cell lung cancer, the patients underwent curative surgery. CDR3 of TCR beta was amplified by multiplex PCR that used 32 V and 13 J primers. Each CDR3 protein gets one entry after TCRdb re-called the multiplex PCR reads with MiXCR. Of some 19,000 distinct CDR3 sequences listed, approximately 26% are singletons. The sample was lung tumor tissue. The receptor set was obtained from a man aged 35 to 55 with non-small cell lung cancer.

In this sample, this clonotype turned up many times. The chain couples TRBV2 to TRBJ2-7, with TRBD2 matching 10 bases. CDR1 and CDR2 (germline): SNHLY, FYNNEI. This CDR3 has 14 residues. Trimming removed 3 bases from V and 3 bases from J; junction bases left unmatched: 2. The CDR3: CASSDKREGYEQYF. CDR3 nucleotides: TGTGCCAGCAGTGACAAGCGGGAGGGCTACGAGCAGTACTTC.

This clonotype was seen a handful of times. The rearrangement uses TRBV4-3 and TRBJ2-2; D gene uncertain. The germline V gene has CDR1 LGHNA and CDR2 YSLEER. There are 16 residues in the CDR3. V dropped 0 bases and J dropped 1 base, with 9 bases sitting between them. CDR3 sequence: CASSQEVRQNTGELFF. CDR3 bases: TGCGCCAGCAGCCAAGAGGTTCGGCAGAACACCGGGGAGCTGTTTTTT.

This clonotype was recorded a few times. V is TRBV18 and J is TRBJ1-6, with TRBD1 identical over 11 bases. CDR1 and CDR2 (germline): KGHSH, LQKENI. This CDR3 is built from 16 residues. Trimming took 5 bases from V and 8 from J; bases not matched to a gene: 8. CDR3 bases: TGTGCCAGCTCAGCCCAAAAGGGACAGGGGGATTCACCCCTCCACTTT. Translated: CASSAQKGQGDSPLHF. The full variable domain, completed using reference TRBV18 and TRBJ1-6, is NAGVMQNPRHLVRRRGQEARLRCSPMKGHSHVYWYRQLPEEGLKFMVYLQKENIIDESGMPKERFSAEFPKEGPSILRIQQVVRGDSAAYFCASSAQKGQGDSPLHFGNGTRLTVT.

The chain carries TRBV7-2 and TRBJ2-5; D gene uncertain. The ends were cut back, 0 bases at V and 0 bases at J, with 2 bases in the middle. This CDR3 has 13 residues. Per the germline V gene, CDR1 is SGHTA and CDR2 is FQGNSA. The CDR3 reads CASSLAHQETQYF. CDR3 DNA sequence: TGTGCCAGCAGCTTAGCCCACCAAGAGACCCAGTACTTC.

The genes are TRBV5-1 and TRBJ1-1, with D possibly being TRBD1 (5 bases). Germline CDR1 reads SGHRS; CDR2 reads YFSETQ. The CDR3 is made up of 14 amino acids. V lost 0 bases and J 7 bases, leaving 13 bases between the germline ends. CDR3 region: CASSLDQGSLEAFF. The DNA of the CDR3 is TGCGCCAGCAGCTTGGATCAGGGCTCCCTTGAAGCTTTCTTT.

Comments on this clonotype: Since a much larger clone is just one base distant, this may be a read error. The V gene is TRBV6-2 or TRBV6-3, the J gene TRBJ2-1; TRBD2 aligns across 9 bases. The CDR3 loop spans 15 amino acids. With V trimmed by 7 bases and J by 1 base, 5 bases remained unmatched. CDR1 MNHEY and CDR2 SVGEGT come from the germline V gene. The CDR3 nucleotides read TGTGCCAGCATCCCTAGCGGGGCATCCTACAATGAGCAGTTCTTC. This codes for CASIPSGASYNEQFF.

The J gene is TRBJ2-5, the V gene TRBV9; no clear D gene. CDR1 is SGDLS and CDR2 is YYNGEE in the germline V gene. Trimming removed 0 bases at V and 3 bases at J, with 12 bases between. This CDR3 spans 15 amino acids. DNA of the CDR3: TGTGCCAGCAGCGTAGGATGGGGTCGGGAAGAGACCCAGTACTTC. It is translated as CASSVGWGREETQYF.

Many counts were recorded for this clonotype. The V and J genes are TRBV4-1 and TRBJ1-3; 10 nucleotides line up with TRBD1. CDR1 and CDR2 (germline): MGHRA, YSYEKL. Trimming removed 4 bases from V and 2 bases from J; junction bases left unmatched: 5. CDR3 length equals 16 residues. For the CDR3, the DNA is TGCGCCAGCAGCCCGACCGGACAGGGGGCTGGAAACACCATATATTTT. Protein: CASSPTGQGAGNTIYF.